Listed here are 29 T cell receptor beta chains from one sample, sequenced in a study of T cells in Graves' hyperthyroidism and ophthalmopathy. The TCR beta CDR3 regions underwent amplification using RNA transcripts as the source. Researchers ran a first-round RT-PCR on the TCR CDR3 using the HTBI primer set. Each CDR3 protein gets one entry after TCRdb re-called the multiplex PCR reads with MiXCR. This table holds under 700,000 distinct CDR3 sequences, approximately 16% found once. The sample taken for sequencing was blood. The receptors derive from a woman aged 18-29 years with Graves' hyperthyroidism.

This clonotype was seen more than once but under ten times. V is TRBV6-6 and J is TRBJ2-4; 7 bases are a match to TRBD1. With 0 bases clipped from V and 6 bases from J, the junction kept 2 bases outside the gene matches. Germline V gene sequence: CDR1 MNHNY, CDR2 SVGAGI (reference sequence). The CDR3 runs to 14 residues. The CDR3 reads CASSYSGGGNIQYF. For the CDR3, the DNA is TGTGCCAGCAGTTACTCAGGGGGCGGAAACATTCAGTACTTC.

The chain has TRBV30 and TRBJ2-1; TRBD1 matches 7 bases. Germline CDR1 reads GTSNPN; CDR2 reads SVGIG (reference sequence). The CDR3 has 14 residues. After removal of 2 bases from V and 9 bases from J, the junction contained 10 bases not matched to a gene. The chain's CDR3 is CAWSRGGPRGEQFF. In DNA form, the CDR3 reads TGTGCCTGGAGTAGAGGGGGCCCGAGGGGTGAGCAGTTCTTC.

This clonotype has at least ten counts. The chain links TRBV20-1 to TRBJ1-6, with D unclear. Trimming stripped 3 bases from V and 0 bases from J, with 6 bases between. From germline, CDR1 is DFQATT and CDR2 SNEGSKA (reference sequence). The length of the CDR3 is 14 residues. The CDR3 sequence: CSARESSYNSPLHF. CDR3 nucleotide sequence: TGCAGTGCTAGGGAGAGCTCCTATAATTCACCCCTCCACTTT.

The sample holds many counts of this clonotype. The chain carries TRBV28 and TRBJ2-7, with 8 bases aligning to TRBD1. Germline CDR1 MDHEN, CDR2 SYDVKM. This CDR3 spans 17 amino acids. V shed 6 bases and J 0 bases; nucleotides not matched to a gene: 13. CDR3 nucleotide sequence: TGTGCCAGCAGGGGGGGCTCGGGACAGGCTTACTCCTACGAGCAGTACTTC. This codes for CASRGGSGQAYSYEQYF.

This clonotype was counted ten times or more. V and J are TRBV12-3 or TRBV12-4 and TRBJ2-1; 13 nucleotides align to TRBD2. Trimming at V came to 4 bases and at J to 0 bases, leaving 3 bases not matched to a gene. This CDR3 has 17 residues. CDR3 amino acids: CASSSGLAGASYNEQFF. CDR3 bases: TGTGCCAGCAGTTCCGGACTAGCGGGAGCCTCCTACAATGAGCAGTTCTTC.

This clonotype appeared many times. The chain combines TRBV29-1 with TRBJ1-2; D is ambiguous. With 2 bases removed from V and 0 bases from J, the gap between germline ends came to 10 bases. Germline V gene lookup returns CDR1 SQVTM and CDR2 ANQGSEA. There are 14 residues in the CDR3. CDR3 in DNA: TGCAGCGTTGAACCGGCAGACACTAACTATGGCTACACCTTC. It translates to CSVEPADTNYGYTF.

This clonotype has more than one count but fewer than ten. V is TRBV5-1 and J is TRBJ2-1; 8 bases are a match to TRBD2. Per the germline V gene, CDR1 is SGHRS and CDR2 is YFSETQ. The V segment lost 1 base and the J segment 14 bases; nucleotides outside the gene matches: 14. The CDR3 runs 15 residues. The CDR3 loop reads CASSLPRGGSSNEFF. The CDR3 DNA sequence: TGCGCCAGCAGCTTGCCCCGGGGGGGATCAAGCAATGAGTTCTTC.

This clonotype was seen ten or more times. This sequence joins TRBV5-1 and TRBJ2-7; D perhaps matches TRBD2 (6 bases). CDR3 size: 15 residues. The V gene lost 4 bases and the J gene lost 6 bases, with 20 bases spanning the gap. The germline gives CDR1 SGHRS, CDR2 YFSETQ. DNA for the CDR3: TGCGCCAGCAGCCCTCTTGGGACTGGGGCGAGCGAGCAGTACTTC. It is translated as CASSPLGTGASEQYF. Using reference TRBV5-1 and TRBJ2-7 for the parts outside the CDR3, the full variable domain is KAGVTQTPRYLIKTRGQQVTLSCSPISGHRSVSWYQQTPGQGLQFLFEYFSETQRNKGNFPGRFSGRQFSNSRSEMNVSTLELGDSALYLCASSPLGTGASEQYFGPGTRLTVT.

This clonotype was detected only once. This may be a read error, as it is one base from a much larger clone. V and J are TRBV7-3 and TRBJ2-5; 9 positions match TRBD2. CDR1 SGHTA and CDR2 FQGTGA come from the germline V gene. The CDR3 spans 17 residues. CDR3 sequence reads: CASSLKPTAGGREAQYF. CDR3 bases: TGTGCCAGCAGCTTAAAACCCACTGCGGGGGGGAGAGAGGCCCAGTACTTC.

The V and J genes are TRBV5-4 and TRBJ1-5, with TRBD1 identical over 11 bases. The junction had 5 bases not matched to a gene; V was cut back by 0 bases and J by 6 bases. Germline values: CDR1 SGHNT, CDR2 YYREEE (reference sequence). This CDR3 region has 16 residues. The CDR3: CASSLDGQGALQPQHF. The CDR3 bases are TGTGCCAGCAGCTTGGATGGACAGGGGGCTCTTCAGCCCCAGCATTTT. The whole variable domain, remainder taken from reference TRBV5-4 and TRBJ1-5, is ETGVTQSPTHLIKTRGQQVTLRCSSQSGHNTVSWYQQALGQGPQFIFQYYREEENGRGNFPPRFSGLQFPNYSSELNVNALELDDSALYLCASSLDGQGALQPQHFGDGTRLSIL.

The rearrangement uses TRBV29-1 and TRBJ1-1, with TRBD1 identical over 7 bases. The CDR3 contains 13 residues. Germline trimming cut 6 bases from V and 4 bases from J; bases unmatched to any gene: 8. The V gene's germline CDR1 is SQVTM and CDR2 ANQGSEA. CDR3 residues: CSVPTGRLTEAFF. CDR3 bases: TGCAGCGTGCCGACAGGGCGTCTCACTGAAGCTTTCTTT.

This clonotype was detected many times. The rearrangement joins TRBV5-1 to TRBJ2-5, with a weak D call TRBD2 (5 bases). V was pared by 2 bases and J by 2 bases, with 16 bases between. The CDR3 has 16 residues. Germline V gives CDR1 SGHRS, CDR2 YFSETQ. The CDR3 DNA follows: TGCGCCAGCAGCTTTCAGGCAGGCAGAGGGCAAGAGACCCAGTACTTC. Its protein is CASSFQAGRGQETQYF.

This clonotype was picked up many times. The V gene is TRBV28, the J gene TRBJ2-3; 7 nucleotides line up with TRBD1. This CDR3 has 15 residues. The trim removed 8 bases at V and 2 bases at J, leaving 10 bases unmatched. Germline assignment: CDR1 MDHEN and CDR2 SYDVKM. The CDR3 protein is CASYRQGLTTDTQYF. CDR3 in DNA: TGTGCCAGCTATAGACAGGGCCTTACCACAGATACGCAGTATTTT.

This clonotype was found many times. The CDR3 is CASSGGRGETQYF. The CDR3 DNA is TGTGCCAGCAGCGGCGGACGAGGGGAGACCCAGTACTTC. The chain recombines TRBV7-9 with TRBJ2-5, with D possibly matching TRBD2 (5 bases). Germline CDR1 SEHNR, CDR2 FQNEAQ (reference sequence). The CDR3 has 13 amino acids. V lost 5 bases and J lost 5, with 12 bases in between.

In its sample, this clonotype was seen many times. The chain combines TRBV7-2 with TRBJ2-1; TRBD2 aligns across 13 bases. CDR3 length equals 17 residues. The germline V gene has CDR1 SGHTA and CDR2 FQGNSA. V trimming: 0 bases; J trimming: 2 bases; junction bases outside the gene matches: 1. Written as DNA, the CDR3 is TGTGCCAGCAGCTTAGCCGGGACTAGCGGGGCCTACAATGAGCAGTTCTTC. Translating it yields CASSLAGTSGAYNEQFF.

The sample holds many counts of this clonotype. This rearrangement joins TRBV28 to TRBJ1-5; a weak D match, TRBD1 (6 bases). This CDR3 contains 13 residues. Trimming cost V 5 bases and J 5 bases, with 10 bases left between them. Germline loops: CDR1 MDHEN, CDR2 SYDVKM. This chain's CDR3 is CASSQQGYQPQHF. CDR3 nucleotide sequence: TGTGCCAGCAGTCAACAGGGTTATCAGCCCCAGCATTTT. The variable domain in full, with the rest retrieved from reference TRBV28 and TRBJ1-5, is DVKVTQSSRYLVKRTGEKVFLECVQDMDHENMFWYRQDPGLGLRLIYFSYDVKMKEKGDIPEGYSVSREKKERFSLILESASTNQTSMYLCASSQQGYQPQHFGDGTRLSIL.

This clonotype was observed many times. As DNA, the CDR3 is TGTGCCAGCAGCTTAGGTTGGGGGAATGAGCAGTTCTTC. Translated: CASSLGWGNEQFF. This chain uses TRBV7-2 with TRBJ2-1, with D tentatively TRBD1 or TRBD2 (5 bases each). Germline CDR1 and CDR2: SGHTA and FQGNSA. This CDR3 has 13 amino acids. V lost 1 base and J lost 7, with 8 bases in between.

This clonotype turned up a few times. The genes are TRBV7-9 and TRBJ1-5; 8 bases match TRBD1. There are 15 residues in the CDR3. The J segment lost 7 bases and the V segment lost 5 bases, leaving 10 bases of the junction unmatched. CDR1 SEHNR and CDR2 FQNEAQ come from the germline V gene (reference sequence). The CDR3 here is CASSAVQGANQPQHF. The CDR3 bases are TGTGCCAGCAGCGCAGTTCAGGGGGCTAACCAGCCCCAGCATTTT.

This clonotype turned up a few times. The chain employs TRBV10-2 and TRBJ1-2; 9 positions match TRBD1. V was pared by 1 base and J by 5 bases, with 5 bases of the junction left unmatched. The CDR3 contains 15 residues. Germline V lookup: CDR1 WSHSY, CDR2 SAAADI. CDR3 protein: CASSELGQGLYGYTF. As DNA, the CDR3 is TGCGCCAGCAGTGAGTTAGGACAGGGGTTATATGGCTACACCTTC.

This clonotype was observed a handful of times. V gene TRBV7-2 combines with J gene TRBJ2-3; TRBD1 or TRBD2 may be the D gene (5 bases each). V was clipped by 1 base and J by 1 base, with 15 bases between them. The CDR3 spans 17 residues. Germline assignment: CDR1 SGHTA and CDR2 FQGNSA. In DNA, the CDR3 is TGTGCCAGCAGCTTAGGGCGTCCGGGACGGGGCACAGATACGCAGTATTTT. Translation gives CASSLGRPGRGTDTQYF. Looking up the rest from reference TRBV7-2 and TRBJ2-3 gives the full variable domain: GAGVSQSPSNKVTEKGKDVELRCDPISGHTALYWYRQSLGQGLEFLIYFQGNSAPDKSGLPSDRFSAERTGGSVSTLTIQRTQQEDSAVYLCASSLGRPGRGTDTQYFGPGTRLTVL.

The J gene is TRBJ1-5, the V gene TRBV28, with D maybe TRBD1 (5 bases). Germline V CDR1 and CDR2: MDHEN, SYDVKM. The CDR3 consists of 17 residues. Deletions cut 4 bases from V and 6 bases from J, with 22 bases between. In nucleotides, the CDR3 is TGTGCCAGCAGTTCCCTACCCCAGGGTTTGGCTGGTCAGCCCCAGCATTTT. The encoded protein is CASSSLPQGLAGQPQHF.

This clonotype was picked up many times. The CDR3 region has the DNA TGCAGTGCTAGACAAGCGGGAGGCTCCTACAATGAGCAGTTCTTC. Translating gives CSARQAGGSYNEQFF. This rearrangement joins TRBV20-1 to TRBJ2-1; 9 positions match TRBD2. This CDR3 comprises 15 residues. The J segment lost 0 bases and the V segment lost 2 bases, leaving 2 bases of the junction unmatched. Germline values: CDR1 DFQATT, CDR2 SNEGSKA (reference sequence).

This clonotype has a count of ten or more. CDR3 sequence (DNA): TGTGCCAGCAGCTACCCCAGGGGAACAGATACGCAGTATTTT. It translates to CASSYPRGTDTQYF. J is TRBJ2-3 and V is TRBV11-3; D perhaps matches TRBD1 (6 bases). This CDR3 has 14 residues. The germline V gene has CDR1 SGHNT and CDR2 YENEEA. V was shortened by 4 bases and J by 3 bases, with 11 bases between the two germline ends.

The sample holds a few counts of this clonotype. The J gene is TRBJ2-5, the V gene TRBV20-1, with D possibly called TRBD1 or TRBD2 (5 bases each). V lost 5 bases, J lost 5 bases, and 18 bases lay in between. The CDR3 extends over 14 amino acids. Germline CDR1 reads DFQATT; CDR2 reads SNEGSKA (reference sequence). The CDR3 nucleotides read TGCAGTGCTGCCCGGGACGGGGATCCGGAGACCCAGTACTTC. This translates into CSAARDGDPETQYF.

This chain joins TRBV18 and TRBJ2-5; possibly TRBD1 or TRBD2 for D (6 bases each). The germline gives CDR1 KGHSH, CDR2 LQKENI. This CDR3 has 14 residues. Trimming took off 6 bases at V and 2 bases at J, with 13 bases between the two ends. CDR3: CASSRGVQQETQYF. As DNA, the CDR3 is TGTGCCAGCTCGAGGGGGGTACAGCAAGAGACCCAGTACTTC.

This clonotype was observed at least ten times. The chain employs TRBV12-3 or TRBV12-4 and TRBJ1-2, with a possible D match to TRBD1 (6 bases). Trimming removed 5 bases from V and 5 bases from J, with 15 bases in between. CDR3 length equals 14 residues. The CDR3 sequence: CASSLTTGYYGYTF. The DNA for the CDR3 is TGTGCCAGCAGTCTAACCACAGGGTATTATGGCTACACCTTC.

In this sample, this clonotype turned up a few times. V and J are TRBV4-1 and TRBJ2-7; D call uncertain. The germline V and J ends were trimmed by 3 bases and 3 bases, with 15 bases remaining between them. The germline V gene has CDR1 MGHRA and CDR2 YSYEKL. The CDR3 is 15 amino acids. The chain's CDR3 is CASSHPLGRGYEQYF. The CDR3 DNA sequence: TGCGCCAGCAGCCACCCCCTGGGTCGAGGCTACGAGCAGTACTTC.

This clonotype was recorded many times. The chain links TRBV27 to TRBJ2-4; 10 bases agree with TRBD2. V lost 3 bases to trimming and J lost 7 bases; unmatched junction nucleotides: 6. Looked up from germline, CDR1 is MNHEY and CDR2 is SMNVEV (reference sequence). The CDR3 extends over 15 amino acids. The chain's CDR3 is CASSFEAGGPNIQYF. CDR3 DNA sequence: TGTGCCAGCAGTTTCGAAGCGGGAGGGCCGAACATTCAGTACTTC.

This clonotype appeared many times. This sequence joins TRBV20-1 and TRBJ1-5; TRBD1 might be the D (5 bases). CDR3 length equals 12 residues. The germline CDR1 and CDR2 sequences are DFQATT and SNEGSKA (reference sequence). Trimming took 6 bases from V and 4 from J, leaving 10 bases between them. As DNA, the CDR3 is TGCAGTGCCCAAGACAGAAATCAGCCCCAGCATTTT. Translation gives CSAQDRNQPQHF.